Below are 22 T cell receptor beta chains sequenced from a single sample in a study of CD8 T cells in ankylosing spondylitis. Each CDR3 protein gets one entry after TCRdb re-called the 5' RACE reads with MiXCR. The repertoire has just over 350,000 distinct CDR3 sequences, about 20% of them found once; the top ten carry about an eighth. Source material: blood, either unsorted or a sorted T cell fraction (not recorded which). The source of these receptors is a male donor with ankylosing spondylitis or in good health (not recorded which).

This clonotype came up a few times. This chain links TRBV9 with TRBJ1-3; no clear D gene. The CDR3 runs 18 residues. V lost 4 bases to trimming and J lost 1 base, with 21 bases between them. CDR1 and CDR2 (germline): SGDLS, YYNGEE. The CDR3 loop reads CASSHALHDRMSGNTIYF. In nucleotides, the CDR3 is TGTGCCAGCAGCCACGCCTTACACGATAGGATGTCTGGAAACACCATATATTTT.

V and J are TRBV5-1 and TRBJ2-5, with D tentatively TRBD1 or TRBD2 (5 bases each). The CDR3 is 19 residues long. Trimming removed 1 base at V and 3 bases at J, with 25 bases between. Germline V lookup: CDR1 SGHRS, CDR2 YFSETQ. CDR3 nucleotide sequence: TGCGCCAGCAGCTTGTCGCCCTACGAATGGACTGAGGGGAAAGAGACCCAGTACTTC. Its protein is CASSLSPYEWTEGKETQYF.

This rearrangement joins TRBV12-5 to TRBJ2-1, with D perhaps assigned TRBD1 or TRBD2 (7 bases each). This CDR3 region has 15 residues. V shed 0 bases and J shed 4 bases, with 10 bases lying between them. CDR1 and CDR2 (germline): LGHNT, FRNRAP. CDR3 region: CASGLVQGGYNEQFF. In DNA form, the CDR3 reads TGTGCTAGTGGTTTGGTCCAGGGGGGGTACAATGAGCAGTTCTTC.

This clonotype was seen more than once but under ten times. The CDR3 DNA reads TGTGCCAGCAGCTTAGAGCCGGGAACCGGGGAGCTGTTTTTT. As protein: CASSLEPGTGELFF. V usage is TRBV7-9 and J usage is TRBJ2-2; possibly TRBD2 for D (5 bases). V was clipped by 1 base and J by 5 bases, with 8 bases between them. The CDR3 loop spans 14 amino acids. In germline, CDR1 is SEHNR, CDR2 FQNEAQ (reference sequence).

V is TRBV12-3 or TRBV12-4 and J is TRBJ2-5; 8 bases match TRBD1. The CDR3 contains 15 residues. With V trimmed by 6 bases and J by 2 bases, 8 bases remained unmatched. CDR3 region: CASRPRTGRQETQYF. In DNA form, the CDR3 reads TGTGCCAGCAGACCGAGGACAGGGAGGCAAGAGACCCAGTACTTC.

The chain couples TRBV6-1 to TRBJ2-2; TRBD1 matches 10 bases. The junction had 7 bases not matched to a gene; V was cut back by 7 bases and J by 5 bases. This CDR3 is built from 15 residues. Germline CDR1 is MNHNS and CDR2 is SASEGT. The CDR3: CASKPGQGRTGELFF. The CDR3 DNA reads as TGTGCCAGCAAACCGGGACAGGGGCGTACCGGGGAGCTGTTTTTT.

This clonotype was detected only a few times. V gene TRBV29-1 combines with J gene TRBJ2-5; possible D gene TRBD1, 6 bases. The CDR3 covers 13 residues. CDR1 is SQVTM and CDR2 is ANQGSEA in the germline V gene. V lost 7 bases to trimming and J lost 4 bases, with 16 bases between them. The CDR3 sequence: CSAKVRGTETQYF. The CDR3 region has the DNA TGCAGCGCGAAAGTCAGGGGCACAGAGACCCAGTACTTC.

In this sample, this clonotype turned up a few times. The rearrangement uses TRBV3-1 and TRBJ1-1, with unresolved D. The CDR3 contains 14 residues. Between the trimmed V and J ends, which lost 3 bases and 0 bases, there was a span of 8 bases. Germline CDR1 reads LGHDT; CDR2 reads YNNKEL (reference sequence). CDR3 nucleotide sequence: TGTGCCAGCAGCCATAACCCGATGAACACTGAAGCTTTCTTT. Its translation is CASSHNPMNTEAFF.

This clonotype has more than one count but fewer than ten. V usage is TRBV3-1 and J usage is TRBJ2-5; maybe TRBD1 (5 bases). V was trimmed by 0 bases and J by 5 bases, leaving 16 bases between them. From germline, CDR1 is LGHDT and CDR2 YNNKEL (reference sequence). CDR3 length: 16 residues. The CDR3 region has the DNA TGTGCCAGCAGCCAAGATTTCAGGGTTGCTGGGGAGACCCAGTACTTC. This sequence encodes CASSQDFRVAGETQYF.

This clonotype was detected a few times. The chain couples TRBV12-3 or TRBV12-4 to TRBJ2-7; tentatively, D is TRBD1 (5 bases). The V gene lost 5 bases and the J gene lost 3 bases, with 11 bases spanning the gap. This CDR3 is built from 13 residues. The CDR3 sequence is CASSPHRFYEQYF. CDR3 sequence (DNA): TGTGCCAGCAGTCCCCACAGGTTCTACGAGCAGTACTTC.

The sample holds a few counts of this clonotype. The V gene is TRBV5-5, the J gene TRBJ2-3; no clear D. CDR1 and CDR2 from the germline V gene are SGHKS and YYEKEE (reference sequence). The CDR3 is made up of 14 amino acids. Between the trimmed V and J ends, which lost 2 bases and 4 bases, there was a span of 11 bases. This CDR3 is CASSFMIDADTQYF. DNA of the CDR3: TGTGCCAGCAGCTTCATGATAGACGCAGATACGCAGTATTTT.

This clonotype was counted ten times or more. CDR3 coding DNA: TGTGCCAGCAGCCAGACAGGGGGCACAGATACGCAGTATTTT. Its protein product is CASSQTGGTDTQYF. J is TRBJ2-3 and V is TRBV12-3 or TRBV12-4; TRBD1 matches at 8 bases. CDR3 length: 14 residues. V was pared by 6 bases and J by 1 base, with 3 bases of the junction left unmatched.

The chain carries TRBV20-1 and TRBJ2-7; possible D gene TRBD1, 5 bases. Germline V gene data show CDR1 as DFQATT and CDR2 as SNEGSKA (reference sequence). CDR3 length: 14 residues. V dropped 5 bases and J dropped 2 bases, with 16 bases sitting between them. CDR3 sequence (DNA): TGCAGTGCTTCTCCCGAGACAGTGCCCTACGAGCAGTACTTC. This gives the protein CSASPETVPYEQYF.

The chain employs TRBV11-2 and TRBJ2-3; possibly TRBD2 for D (5 bases). Trimming took off 3 bases at V and 0 bases at J, with 13 bases between the two ends. From germline, CDR1 is SGHAT and CDR2 FQNNGV. The CDR3 is 16 residues long. The CDR3 loop is CASSFASGLSTDTQYF. CDR3 nucleotides: TGTGCCAGCAGCTTTGCCTCAGGACTTAGCACAGATACGCAGTATTTT.

The table lists this clonotype with many counts. This rearrangement joins TRBV12-3 or TRBV12-4 to TRBJ2-1; TRBD2 might be the D (5 bases). Trimming removed 6 bases at V and 4 bases at J, with 10 bases between. The CDR3 spans 13 residues. The CDR3 protein is CASRGSGYNEQFF. In DNA form, the CDR3 reads TGTGCCAGCAGGGGGTCGGGGTACAATGAGCAGTTCTTC.

The V and J genes are TRBV7-6 and TRBJ2-7; perhaps TRBD1 as D (5 bases). This CDR3 has 15 amino acids. With 5 bases removed from V and 5 bases from J, the gap between germline ends came to 19 bases. CDR1 is SGHVS and CDR2 is FNYEAQ in the germline V gene. CDR3 bases: TGTGCCAGCAGCCCCGACTTTAGGGGTTTGAACGAGCAGTACTTC. Translated: CASSPDFRGLNEQYF.

The chain has TRBV7-9 and TRBJ2-1; the match to TRBD2 covers 8 bases. Trimming at V came to 9 bases and at J to 7 bases, leaving 8 bases not matched to a gene. CDR3 length: 13 amino acids. Germline CDR1 SEHNR, CDR2 FQNEAQ (reference sequence). The CDR3 coding sequence is TGTGCCAGTAGGGCGGGGGGACGGAATGAGCAGTTCTTC. Protein sequence: CASRAGGRNEQFF.

This clonotype appeared a few times. J is TRBJ2-2 and V is TRBV2; a possible D gene is TRBD2 (6 bases). Deletions cut 10 bases from V and 3 bases from J, with 12 bases between. This CDR3 comprises 13 residues. CDR1 SNHLY and CDR2 FYNNEI come from the germline V gene. The CDR3 DNA follows: TGTGCCACCTTAGGGGAGGACACCGGGGAGCTGTTTTTT. Amino acids: CATLGEDTGELFF.

The V and J genes are TRBV9 and TRBJ2-1; D is unresolved. Germline V lookup: CDR1 SGDLS, CDR2 YYNGEE. This CDR3 is built from 16 residues. With 0 bases removed from V and 0 bases from J, the gap between germline ends came to 10 bases. CDR3 coding DNA: TGTGCCAGCAGCGTAGTGTGGGGATCCTCCTACAATGAGCAGTTCTTC. It translates to CASSVVWGSSYNEQFF.

This clonotype has just a few counts. The rearrangement uses TRBV12-3 or TRBV12-4 and TRBJ1-6; no reliable D call. Deletions cut 1 base from V and 5 bases from J, with 6 bases between. The CDR3 runs 14 residues. CDR3 DNA: TGTGCCAGCAGTTTAGTGGAGGATAATTCACCCCTCCACTTT. Protein: CASSLVEDNSPLHF.

Comment on this clonotype: At one end, the junction sequence differs from germline, possibly due to a read error. V gene TRBV20-1 combines with J gene TRBJ2-1; 8 nucleotides match TRBD1. CDR1 is DFQATT and CDR2 is SNEGSKA in the germline V gene (reference sequence). This CDR3 contains 16 residues. CDR3 bases: TGCTGTGCTAGAGTGTTAAGGGACAGGAACTACAATGAGCAGTTCTTC. Translated: CCARVLRDRNYNEQFF.

The sample holds many counts of this clonotype. The chain uses TRBV12-3 or TRBV12-4 and TRBJ2-1; 7 bases map to TRBD2. The CDR3 is 13 amino acids. Unmatched junction bases numbered 1, after V lost 4 bases and J lost 4 bases. Written as DNA, the CDR3 is TGTGCCAGCAGTTGGCGGGGGTACAATGAGCAGTTCTTC. It yields the protein CASSWRGYNEQFF.